This T cell receptor beta chain was captured by sequencing in a study of T-cell reconstitution after alpha-beta-depleted transplantation in children. During its preparation, the TCRbeta library received unique molecular identifiers. TCRdb re-derived calls from the PCR reads in MiXCR, one entry per CDR3 protein. Found here are roughly 590,000 distinct CDR3 sequences, 16% of them singletons; the top ten hold over 0.95%. V dropped 5 bases and J dropped 7 bases, with 12 bases sitting between them. The CDR3 is 12 residues long. Germline V gene sequence: CDR1 SGHVS, CDR2 FNYEAQ. The sequences come from PBMCs from the stem cell graft donor, collected from the stem cell graft. V gene TRBV7-6 combines with J gene TRBJ2-7, with D unclear. This clonotype originated in a human donor who donated a stem cell graft to a child with acute myeloid leukemia. Here the CDR3 reads CASSGPVGEQYF. For the CDR3, the DNA is TGTGCCAGCAGCGGGCCGGTGGGAGAGCAGTACTTC.